This passage covers 16 T cell receptor beta chains from one sample sequenced in a study of cytomegalovirus exposure and HLA in healthy donors. It was with 60 Vbeta and 13 Jbeta primers that the PCR ran. TCRdb's copy holds only in-frame clones and misses some; the assay was immunoSEQ multiplex PCR. The profile shows fewer than 120,000 clones, approximately 78% of them singletons. The sequencing sample was made of PBMCs. These receptors were collected from a woman in her twenties or thirties in good health and CMV-seronegative.

This chain joins TRBV29-1 and TRBJ1-2; TRBD1 is a possible D gene (5 bases). This CDR3 comprises 11 residues. CDR1 and CDR2 from the germline V gene are SQVTM and ANQGSEA. V was clipped by 4 bases and J by 9 bases, with 12 bases between them. The chain's CDR3 is CSVAQGLRYTF. As DNA, the CDR3 is TGCAGCGTTGCGCAGGGACTGCGCTACACCTTC.

This clone came up once. J is TRBJ2-7 and V is TRBV28, with D possibly matching TRBD2 (7 bases). The CDR3 extends over 14 amino acids. Germline CDR1 MDHEN, CDR2 SYDVKM. The V end lost 7 bases, the J end lost 7 bases, and 20 bases lay between the germline ends. The CDR3 region has the DNA TGTGCCAGCACCCTTGGGGGGGCAGTATGGGAGCAGTACTTC. The encoded protein is CASTLGGAVWEQYF. Full variable domain (outside the CDR3, taken from reference TRBV28 and TRBJ2-7): DVKVTQSSRYLVKRTGEKVFLECVQDMDHENMFWYRQDPGLGLRLIYFSYDVKMKEKGDIPEGYSVSREKKERFSLILESASTNQTSMYLCASTLGGAVWEQYFGPGTRLTVT.

To note about this clone: At one end the junction does not follow the germline gene, possibly because of a read error. The CDR3 reads CASSQVARRSSYGQYF. CDR3 coding DNA: TGCGCCAGCAGCCAAGTGGCTCGGAGGAGCTCCTACGGGCAGTACTTC. V is TRBV4-1 and J is TRBJ2-7; possible D gene TRBD2, 5 bases. This CDR3 comprises 16 residues. Per the germline V gene, CDR1 is MGHRA and CDR2 is YSYEKL.

The chain employs TRBV5-6 and TRBJ2-2; TRBD2 agrees at 9 bases. Germline V CDR1 and CDR2: SGHDT, YYEEEE. The junction had 3 bases not matched to a gene; V was cut back by 0 bases and J by 3 bases. This CDR3 contains 16 residues. CDR3 loop: CASSLALAGHTGELFF. CDR3 DNA: TGTGCCAGCAGCTTGGCCCTAGCGGGACACACCGGGGAGCTGTTTTTT.

The V and J genes are TRBV5-4 and TRBJ2-5; 10 bases agree with TRBD2. The germline CDR1 and CDR2 sequences are SGHNT and YYREEE (reference sequence). This CDR3 region has 17 residues. Unmatched junction bases numbered 15, after V lost 4 bases and J lost 6 bases. The CDR3 bases are TGTGCCAGCAGCCAGACCGGACTAGCGGACATGGGAAAGACCCAGTACTTC. As protein: CASSQTGLADMGKTQYF.

The rearrangement joins TRBV9 to TRBJ2-1, with TRBD2 matching over 14 bases. Trimming at V came to 3 bases and at J to 5 bases, leaving 7 bases not matched to a gene. CDR3 length: 17 amino acids. Germline CDR1 SGDLS, CDR2 YYNGEE. The CDR3 loop reads CASSARLAGGKNNEQFF. The DNA of the CDR3 is TGTGCCAGCAGCGCCCGACTAGCGGGAGGGAAAAACAATGAGCAGTTCTTC.

The J gene is TRBJ1-2, the V gene TRBV30; the D is unclear. Per germline, CDR1 GTSNPN and CDR2 SVGIG (reference sequence). The CDR3 is 12 amino acids. V lost 2 bases to trimming and J lost 5 bases, with 9 bases between them. DNA of the CDR3: TGTGCCTGGAGTCCAGAAAATTATGGCTACACCTTC. Protein: CAWSPENYGYTF.

The chain uses TRBV5-1 and TRBJ1-6, with D tentatively TRBD1 (6 bases). This CDR3 is built from 15 residues. Germline CDR1 and CDR2: SGHRS and YFSETQ. Trimming shortened V by 0 bases and J by 8 bases, and 12 bases separated the two germline ends. CDR3 residues: CASSLDGGRDSPLHF. CDR3 bases: TGCGCCAGCAGCTTGGACGGGGGGCGTGATTCACCCCTCCACTTT.

Written as DNA, the CDR3 is TGTGCCAGCAGTGGCAGCTTGGGAGCGGGGGAGAGCACAGATACGCAGTATTTT. Its protein product is CASSGSLGAGESTDTQYF. The chain is built from TRBV25-1 and TRBJ2-3; 8 bases agree with TRBD2. With 4 bases clipped from V and 0 bases from J, the junction kept 12 bases outside the gene matches. The length of the CDR3 is 18 residues. Germline lookup yields CDR1 MGHDK and CDR2 SYGVNS.

The V and J genes are TRBV30 and TRBJ2-4; D might be TRBD2 (6 bases). This CDR3 region has 13 residues. Germline values: CDR1 GTSNPN, CDR2 SVGIG (reference sequence). V was pared by 2 bases and J by 7 bases, with 12 bases between. The CDR3 region is CAWSYEAGNIQYF. In DNA form, the CDR3 reads TGTGCCTGGAGTTATGAGGCGGGGAACATTCAGTACTTC.

This clone was found once. The rearrangement joins TRBV30 to TRBJ2-2, with D possibly being TRBD1 (6 bases). This CDR3 has 15 residues. The germline gives CDR1 GTSNPN, CDR2 SVGIG (reference sequence). Trimming shortened V by 2 bases and J by 0 bases, and 10 bases separated the two germline ends. The CDR3 DNA reads TGTGCCTGGAGTAAGGACAGTACGAACACCGGGGAGCTGTTTTTT. Translating gives CAWSKDSTNTGELFF.

With regard to this clone: The sample has other DNA sequences that encode this CDR3 too. V is TRBV30 and J is TRBJ1-5; 8 bases line up with TRBD1. The V gene end was trimmed by 3 bases and the J gene end by 4 bases; junction bases not matched to a gene: 2. The CDR3 runs to 13 residues. CDR1 and CDR2 from the germline V gene are GTSNPN and SVGIG (reference sequence). The CDR3 coding sequence is TGTGCCTGGAGCGGACAGGGAAATCAGCCCCAGCATTTT. It translates to CAWSGQGNQPQHF.

The chain uses TRBV14 and TRBJ2-3, with D possibly being TRBD1 (6 bases). The CDR3 contains 14 residues. Germline CDR1 SGHDN, CDR2 FVKESK. The V and J ends lost 3 bases and 0 bases respectively, with 7 bases between them. CDR3 loop: CASSQTGSTDTQYF. In nucleotides, the CDR3 is TGTGCCAGCAGCCAGACAGGCAGCACAGATACGCAGTATTTT.

This chain connects TRBV27 to TRBJ1-1, with D possibly matching TRBD1 (5 bases). This CDR3 spans 12 amino acids. Trimming pared 10 bases from V and 2 bases from J, leaving 11 bases between. Germline CDR1 is MNHEY and CDR2 is SMNVEV (reference sequence). CDR3 coding DNA: TGTGCCACGGGGCGGGGTAACACTGAAGCTTTCTTT. This sequence encodes CATGRGNTEAFF.

The chain links TRBV4-2 to TRBJ2-1; 7 nucleotides align to TRBD1. The J segment lost 6 bases and the V segment lost 0 bases, leaving 5 bases of the junction unmatched. CDR3 length: 15 amino acids. The germline gives CDR1 LGHNA, CDR2 YNFKEQ. CDR3 DNA sequence: TGTGCCAGCAGCCAAGATATGGCAGGGGGCAATGAGCAGTTCTTC. It codes for CASSQDMAGGNEQFF.

The CDR3 DNA reads as TGTGCCAGCAGCCCCCCCAAGGAGGGCGAAAAACTGTTTTTT. This encodes CASSPPKEGEKLFF. The gene calls are TRBV4-2 and TRBJ1-4, with D unclear. Looked up from germline, CDR1 is LGHNA and CDR2 is YNFKEQ. CDR3 length: 14 residues. Deletions cut 4 bases from V and 8 bases from J, with 14 bases between.